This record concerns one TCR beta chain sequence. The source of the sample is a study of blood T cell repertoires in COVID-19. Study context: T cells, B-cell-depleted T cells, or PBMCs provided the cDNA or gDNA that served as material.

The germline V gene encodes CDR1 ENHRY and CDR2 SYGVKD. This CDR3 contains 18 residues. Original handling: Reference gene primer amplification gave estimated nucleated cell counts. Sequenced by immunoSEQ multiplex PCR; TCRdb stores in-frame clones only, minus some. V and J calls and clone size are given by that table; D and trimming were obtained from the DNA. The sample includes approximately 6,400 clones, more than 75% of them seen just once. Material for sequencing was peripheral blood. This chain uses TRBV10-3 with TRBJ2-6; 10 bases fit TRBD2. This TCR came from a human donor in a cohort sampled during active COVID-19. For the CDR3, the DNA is TGTGCAAGCGAGCCCCGGGCTAGCGGGAGTACCGGGGCCAACGTCCTGACTTTC. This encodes CASEPRASGSTGANVLTF.